A selection of T cell receptor beta chains follows, all from one sample in a study of T cells in tuberculosis. Libraries were prepared by immunoSEQ multiplex PCR; TCRdb keeps only in-frame clonotypes and omits some of them. The sample yields approximately 60,000 clones, 81% seen once. Sequenced: CD1b-GMM tetramer-negative cells sorted from PBMCs. The receptors were sampled from an adult woman with latent tuberculosis. CDR3s include the opening cysteine and the closing phenylalanine or tryptophan. The D gene is left open where the match is weak. Size values are once, few and many counts, or a class for expanded clones, and some rows have none.

v_call	clone_size	j_call	d_call	cdr3_aa	cdr3_nt
TRBV15	-	TRBJ1-6	TRBD1	CATSRGRDRGNSPLHF	TGTGCCACCAGCAGAGGACGGGACAGGGGTAATTCACCCCTCCACTTT
TRBV30	-	TRBJ2-1	-	CAYLNQVRGYNEQFF	TGTGCCTATCTTAACCAGGTTCGGGGGTACAATGAGCAGTTCTTC
TRBV29-1	-	TRBJ2-1	TRBD2	CSVEGLAGRGLREQFF	TGCAGCGTTGAAGGGCTCGCAGGGAGGGGTTTACGTGAGCAGTTCTTC
TRBV5-6	-	TRBJ2-3	-	CASSSTGSSRTDTQYF	TGTGCCAGCAGCTCGACCGGGTCCTCTAGGACAGATACGCAGTATTTT
TRBV7-2	-	TRBJ1-3	-	CASSLNGGGNTIYF	TGTGCCAGCAGCTTAAACGGGGGGGGAAACACCATATATTTT
TRBV6-1	-	TRBJ2-7	-	CATTFARGASYEQYF	TGTGCCACCACTTTCGCCCGGGGGGCCTCCTACGAGCAGTACTTC
TRBV7-9	-	TRBJ1-1	TRBD1	CASSQDRGAEAFF	TGTGCCAGCAGCCAGGACAGGGGCGCTGAAGCTTTCTTT
TRBV11-2	-	TRBJ1-6	-	CASSLGSSYNSPLHF	TGTGCCAGCAGCTTAGGGAGCTCCTATAATTCACCCCTCCACTTT
TRBV30	once	TRBJ2-2	TRBD2	CAWSVRERGQDTGELFF	TGTGCCTGGAGCGTGCGGGAGCGTGGTCAAGACACCGGGGAGCTGTTTTTT
TRBV18	-	TRBJ2-7	TRBD1	CASSPTQGTAYEQYF	TGTGCCAGCTCGCCTACTCAAGGGACAGCCTACGAGCAGTACTTC
TRBV4-1	-	TRBJ2-1	-	CASSPLHGGSRDNEQFF	TGCGCCAGCAGCCCCCTCCATGGGGGGTCACGAGACAATGAGCAGTTCTTC
TRBV2	-	TRBJ2-7	TRBD1	CASSEARGPTYEQYF	TGTGCCAGCAGTGAAGCGAGGGGGCCTACGTACGAGCAGTACTTC
TRBV29-1	-	TRBJ2-5	-	CSVVGGTVPGETQYF	TGCAGCGTTGTAGGCGGGACAGTGCCGGGGGAGACCCAGTACTTC
TRBV7-2	-	TRBJ1-5	-	CASSPQTEYSNQPQHF	TGTGCCAGCAGCCCACAGACAGAATATAGCAATCAGCCCCAGCATTTT
TRBV12-5	-	TRBJ1-1	-	CASGVRENTEAFF	TGTGCTAGTGGTGTCAGGGAGAACACTGAAGCTTTCTTT
TRBV2	-	TRBJ1-1	-	CASSNENRAETEAFF	TGTGCCAGCAGCAATGAGAACAGGGCAGAAACTGAAGCTTTCTTT
TRBV18	-	TRBJ2-3	TRBD1	CASSPRDRGTDTQYF	TGTGCCAGCTCACCACGGGACAGGGGAACAGATACGCAGTATTTT
TRBV7-8	-	TRBJ2-4	-	CASSGAWGLGAKNIQYF	TGTGCCAGCAGCGGGGCCTGGGGGCTTGGGGCCAAAAACATTCAGTACTTC
TRBV28	once	TRBJ1-4	TRBD1	CASTPGQGGEKLFF	TGTGCCAGCACCCCGGGACAGGGGGGCGAAAAACTGTTTTTT
TRBV28	-	TRBJ1-1	-	CASQGNTEAFF	TGTGCCAGCCAGGGTAACACTGAAGCTTTCTTT
TRBV7-2	-	TRBJ2-7	-	CASSSPGQAFYEQYF	TGTGCCAGCAGCTCTCCGGGACAAGCCTTCTACGAGCAGTACTTC
TRBV7-9	-	TRBJ2-5	TRBD1	CASSFTGTEETQYF	TGTGCCAGCAGCTTTACCGGGACAGAAGAGACCCAGTACTTC
TRBV28	-	TRBJ1-2	-	CASTSSPPVNYGYTF	TGTGCCAGCACTTCCTCCCCCCCGGTGAACTATGGCTACACCTTC
TRBV29-1	-	TRBJ1-3	-	CSVGTNSGNTIYF	TGCAGCGTTGGGACAAACTCTGGAAACACCATATATTTT
TRBV6-5	-	TRBJ2-1	TRBD2	CASRTGRNEQFF	TGTGCCAGCAGAACCGGGAGGAATGAGCAGTTCTTC
TRBV5-6	-	TRBJ1-3	-	CASSLGLSPGNTIYF	TGTGCCAGCAGCTTGGGTCTCAGTCCTGGAAACACCATATATTTT
TRBV5-1	-	TRBJ2-5	-	CASSLGGGSGETQYF	TGCGCCAGCAGCTTGGGGGGGGGCAGCGGAGAGACCCAGTACTTC
TRBV4-3	-	TRBJ2-7	TRBD1	CASSRGQADEQYF	TGCGCCAGCAGCCGGGGACAGGCGGACGAGCAGTACTTC
TRBV5-1	-	TRBJ2-7	TRBD1	CASRVTGGYEQYF	TGCGCCAGCCGGGTGACAGGGGGCTACGAGCAGTACTTC
TRBV30	-	TRBJ2-3	TRBD2	CAWSGGIPPDTQYF	TGTGCCTGGAGCGGGGGGATCCCGCCAGATACGCAGTATTTT
TRBV28	-	TRBJ2-5	TRBD2	CASSLSASGGDARTQYF	TGTGCCAGCAGTTTAAGCGCTAGCGGGGGAGATGCGAGGACCCAGTACTTC
TRBV6-1	-	TRBJ2-3	TRBD2	CASSGLGLAGGDTQYF	TGTGCCAGCAGTGGCCTGGGACTAGCGGGGGGAGATACGCAGTATTTT
TRBV7-9	-	TRBJ1-2	-	CASIKQGWGNYGYTF	TGTGCCAGCATCAAACAGGGCTGGGGTAACTATGGCTACACCTTC
TRBV19	once	TRBJ2-7	-	CASSIAAQGPYEQYF	TGTGCCAGTAGTATAGCGGCACAGGGCCCCTACGAGCAGTACTTC
TRBV6-1	-	TRBJ2-5	-	CASSEIRGSTIEETQYF	TGTGCCAGCAGTGAAATTAGGGGATCCACGATCGAAGAGACCCAGTACTTC
TRBV29-1	-	TRBJ2-1	-	CSVAGGFTNEQFF	TGCAGCGTTGCCGGCGGTTTTACAAATGAGCAGTTCTTC
TRBV7-2	-	TRBJ2-1	-	CASSRDGLAAHEQFF	TGTGCCAGCAGCCGTGACGGACTGGCGGCCCATGAGCAGTTCTTC
TRBV27	-	TRBJ2-3	-	CASSRPGGTDTQYF	TGTGCCAGCAGTCGGCCAGGGGGCACAGATACGCAGTATTTT
TRBV5-4	-	TRBJ1-1	TRBD1	CASSYRGNTEAFF	TGTGCCAGCAGTTACAGGGGGAACACTGAAGCTTTCTTT
TRBV29-1	-	TRBJ2-3	TRBD1	CSVEDPTSDRGVGTDTQYF	TGCAGCGTTGAAGATCCTACTTCGGACAGGGGAGTTGGCACAGATACGCAGTATTTT
TRBV19	few	TRBJ1-1	-	CASSIATPENDTEAFF	TGTGCCAGTAGTATAGCGACACCCGAAAATGACACTGAAGCTTTCTTT
TRBV27	-	TRBJ1-4	TRBD1	CASSLGQINEKLFF	TGTGCCAGCAGTTTGGGACAGATTAATGAAAAACTGTTTTTT
TRBV6-1	few	TRBJ2-3	TRBD2	CASLPGLADTDTQYF	TGTGCCAGCCTGCCGGGGCTAGCGGACACAGATACGCAGTATTTT